Listed here are 24 T cell receptor beta chains from one sample, sequenced in a study of cytomegalovirus exposure and HLA in healthy donors. Vbeta (60) and Jbeta (13) primers were used in the PCR. The repertoire was sequenced with immunoSEQ multiplex PCR; TCRdb's copy has only in-frame clones and lacks some. The repertoire holds about 120,000 clones, roughly 80% seen once, with 2.1% in the top ten. Sequenced input: PBMCs. Source of these receptors: a man aged 30 to 45 in good health and CMV-seronegative.

This chain links TRBV11-2 with TRBJ2-3; 7 bases match TRBD1. With V trimmed by 4 bases and J by 0 bases, 4 bases remained unmatched. This CDR3 spans 15 amino acids. From germline, CDR1 is SGHAT and CDR2 FQNNGV. The CDR3 loop is CASSSRGGSTDTQYF. The DNA of the CDR3 is TGTGCCAGCAGCTCCCGAGGGGGCAGCACAGATACGCAGTATTTT.

The rearrangement links TRBV21-1 to TRBJ1-2. TRBV21-1 is labeled a pseudogene. This CDR3 has 18 amino acids. As DNA, the CDR3 is TGTGCCAGCAGCAAATGCTCCCACGGAGCGGACTCTAACTATGGCTACACCTTC. It encodes CASSKCSHGADSNYGYTF.

The chain recombines TRBV7-9 with TRBJ2-1; D is perhaps TRBD1 (6 bases). V lost 4 bases and J 9 bases, leaving 16 bases between the germline ends. In germline, CDR1 is SEHNR, CDR2 FQNEAQ (reference sequence). The CDR3 covers 14 residues. The CDR3, as DNA: TGTGCCAGCAGCTCGGGACCTCAAGGGGGTGAGCAGTTCTTC. Translating gives CASSSGPQGGEQFF.

The chain uses TRBV6-6 and TRBJ2-3, with 15 bases identical to TRBD2. The length of the CDR3 is 16 residues. Germline lookup yields CDR1 MNHNY and CDR2 SVGAGI (reference sequence). J gave up 10 bases and V 5 bases, and 10 bases lay outside the gene matches. The CDR3 DNA sequence: TGTGCCAGCAGTAGGACTAGCGGGGGGGCGGATAAAGCGCAGTATTTT. Amino acids: CASSRTSGGADKAQYF.

This clone has just one count. CDR3 sequence reads: CASSGRGGTDTQYF. In DNA, the CDR3 is TGTGCCAGCAGTGGGCGGGGGGGCACAGATACGCAGTATTTT. The genes are TRBV2 and TRBJ2-3; 8 bases fit TRBD2. The CDR3 covers 14 residues. From germline, CDR1 is SNHLY and CDR2 FYNNEI. V lost 4 bases and J lost 1; bases outside the gene matches: 1. The full variable domain, completed using reference TRBV2 and TRBJ2-3, is EPEVTQTPSHQVTQMGQEVILRCVPISNHLYFYWYRQILGQKVEFLVSFYNNEISEKSEIFDDQFSVERPDGSNFTLKIRSTKLEDSAMYFCASSGRGGTDTQYFGPGTRLTVL.

This sequence joins TRBV7-8 and TRBJ1-1, with 7 bases matching TRBD1. This CDR3 has 12 residues. Looked up from germline, CDR1 is SGHVS and CDR2 is FQNEAQ. Losses at the gene ends were 6 bases for V and 6 bases for J; bases not matched to a gene: 4. CDR3 residues: CASSPTGAEAFF. For the CDR3, the DNA is TGTGCCAGCAGTCCTACAGGGGCTGAAGCTTTCTTT.

CDR3 coding DNA: TGCGCCAGCAGCTTGGGTCAGGGTAGAGATGAGCAGTTCTTC. Amino acid sequence: CASSLGQGRDEQFF. The chain combines TRBV5-1 with TRBJ2-1; D might be TRBD1 (5 bases). This CDR3 has 14 amino acids. Germline V gene sequence: CDR1 SGHRS, CDR2 YFSETQ. Trimming took off 0 bases at V and 8 bases at J, with 12 bases between the two ends.

This chain links TRBV7-6 with TRBJ2-7; D not resolved. The germline V gene has CDR1 SGHVS and CDR2 FNYEAQ. The CDR3 consists of 13 residues. Trimming pared 1 base from V and 12 bases from J, leaving 16 bases between. In nucleotides, the CDR3 is TGTGCCAGCAGCTTAGGGCCTGGCCTCCCACCGTACTTC. This encodes CASSLGPGLPPYF.

The chain combines TRBV6-1 with TRBJ1-1; possible D gene TRBD1, 5 bases. CDR1 is MNHNS, CDR2 SASEGT, per germline. V dropped 8 bases and J dropped 4 bases, with 8 bases sitting between them. The CDR3 sequence is 11 residues long. CDR3 loop: CASRQGTEAFF. CDR3 nucleotides: TGTGCCAGCCGTCAGGGCACTGAAGCTTTCTTT.

CDR3 sequence reads: CASSPTSGTGLTEAFF. For the CDR3, the DNA is TGTGCCAGCTCACCTACTTCCGGGACAGGGTTGACTGAAGCTTTCTTT. This sequence joins TRBV18 and TRBJ1-1, with 9 nucleotides matching TRBD1. Germline V CDR1 and CDR2: KGHSH, LQKENI. Trimming cost V 3 bases and J 5 bases; bases outside gene matches: 10. The CDR3 has 16 residues.

The CDR3: CASSRVNEKLFF. The DNA for the CDR3 is TGCGCCAGCAGCCGAGTAAATGAAAAACTGTTTTTT. V usage is TRBV4-1 and J usage is TRBJ1-4; unclear D gene. V was shortened by 4 bases and J by 5 bases, with 5 bases between the two germline ends. CDR3 size: 12 residues. Per the germline V gene, CDR1 is MGHRA and CDR2 is YSYEKL.

The V call is TRBV2, the J call TRBJ1-3; no clear D. The CDR3 covers 14 residues. The V gene lost 5 bases and the J gene lost 4 bases, with 12 bases spanning the gap. Per germline, CDR1 SNHLY and CDR2 FYNNEI. The CDR3 is CASSRGPGGNTIYF. The CDR3 nucleotides read TGTGCCAGCAGTCGAGGCCCTGGGGGAAACACCATATATTTT. Full variable domain (missing parts from reference TRBV2 and TRBJ1-3): EPEVTQTPSHQVTQMGQEVILRCVPISNHLYFYWYRQILGQKVEFLVSFYNNEISEKSEIFDDQFSVERPDGSNFTLKIRSTKLEDSAMYFCASSRGPGGNTIYFGEGSWLTVV.

Only a few counts were recorded for this clone. This rearrangement joins TRBV4-1 to TRBJ2-7, with D possibly TRBD2 on 7 matching bases. The germline CDR1 and CDR2 sequences are MGHRA and YSYEKL. Trimming removed 0 bases from V and 0 bases from J, with 18 bases in between. This CDR3 has 18 residues. CDR3 amino acids: CASSQEKGGVSSSYEQYF. The CDR3 DNA reads as TGCGCCAGCAGCCAAGAGAAGGGGGGGGTCTCCAGCTCCTACGAGCAGTACTTC.

The genes are TRBV7-2 and TRBJ1-2; TRBD1 matches at 8 bases. After removal of 6 bases from V and 8 bases from J, the junction contained 8 bases not matched to a gene. The germline gives CDR1 SGHTA, CDR2 FQGNSA. This CDR3 spans 13 amino acids. The CDR3 region is CASSTDRGNGYTF. In DNA form, the CDR3 reads TGTGCCAGCAGTACCGACAGGGGAAACGGCTACACCTTC.

The chain joins TRBV4-1 to TRBJ2-3; 11 nucleotides line up with TRBD2. Germline V gives CDR1 MGHRA, CDR2 YSYEKL. V shed 5 bases and J 6 bases; nucleotides not matched to a gene: 7. CDR3 length: 15 residues. CDR3 in amino acids: CASSGQLAGGDTQYF. CDR3 coding DNA: TGCGCCAGCAGCGGGCAGCTAGCGGGGGGTGATACGCAGTATTTT.

This clone appeared a few times. The chain recombines TRBV28 with TRBJ2-3, with D tentatively TRBD2 (7 bases). The germline V gene encodes CDR1 MDHEN and CDR2 SYDVKM. CDR3 length: 14 residues. V was shortened by 2 bases and J by 4 bases, with 10 bases between the two germline ends. The CDR3 sequence: CASSLGGGPDTQYF. CDR3 nucleotides: TGTGCCAGCAGTTTAGGGGGGGGCCCAGATACGCAGTATTTT.

This clone has a handful of counts. The V and J genes are TRBV28 and TRBJ2-3, with D perhaps matching TRBD2 (5 bases). The CDR3 totals 14 residues. Trimming took off 4 bases at V and 3 bases at J, with 11 bases between the two ends. Germline loops: CDR1 MDHEN, CDR2 SYDVKM. Here the CDR3 DNA reads TGTGCCAGCAGTTCAGCGGAAGGAACAGATACGCAGTATTTT. This encodes CASSSAEGTDTQYF.

This clone was found once. This rearrangement joins TRBV2 to TRBJ2-7, with a tentative D call TRBD1 (7 bases). Deletions cut 8 bases from V and 9 bases from J, with 23 bases between. The CDR3 contains 14 residues. The germline V gene encodes CDR1 SNHLY and CDR2 FYNNEI. The CDR3 loop is CASHAGGLSTGQYF. CDR3 nucleotide sequence: TGTGCCAGCCATGCAGGGGGGTTATCTACAGGGCAGTACTTC.

V and J are TRBV5-1 and TRBJ2-5; 14 nucleotides line up with TRBD2. CDR3 length: 17 amino acids. The germline V gene encodes CDR1 SGHRS and CDR2 YFSETQ. The V gene end was trimmed by 3 bases and the J gene end by 1 base; junction bases not matched to a gene: 5. CDR3 nucleotides: TGCGCCAGCAGCTCCTTGACTAGCGGGGGGGTCCAAGAGACCCAGTACTTC. Residues: CASSSLTSGGVQETQYF.

This chain connects TRBV9 to TRBJ1-2; D unresolved. Germline loops: CDR1 SGDLS, CDR2 YYNGEE. CDR3 size: 15 residues. V was clipped by 0 bases and J by 0 bases, with 9 bases between them. As DNA, the CDR3 is TGTGCCAGCAGCGTAGCGGCAGGCGCTAACTATGGCTACACCTTC. It encodes CASSVAAGANYGYTF.

The chain is built from TRBV25-1 and TRBJ2-7; D unclear. The V end lost 4 bases, the J end lost 4 bases, and 8 bases lay between the germline ends. The CDR3 has 12 residues. Germline V gene lookup returns CDR1 MGHDK and CDR2 SYGVNS. Here the CDR3 reads CASSAYSYEQYF. CDR3 coding DNA: TGTGCCAGCAGTGCCTACAGTTACGAGCAGTACTTC.

This chain links TRBV11-2 with TRBJ1-2; perhaps TRBD1 as D (6 bases). From germline, CDR1 is SGHAT and CDR2 FQNNGV. CDR3 length equals 15 residues. The germline V and J ends were trimmed by 4 bases and 1 base, with 13 bases remaining between them. The DNA of the CDR3 is TGTGCCAGCAGCTCAACAGGGAATTTTAACTATGGCTACACCTTC. It encodes CASSSTGNFNYGYTF.

The rearrangement joins TRBV7-9 to TRBJ2-2; no clear D. The V and J ends lost 3 bases and 5 bases respectively, with 7 bases between them. This CDR3 has 13 residues. Germline V gives CDR1 SEHNR, CDR2 FQNEAQ (reference sequence). The CDR3 DNA is TGTGCCAGCAGCTTTACGGAGACCGGGGAGCTGTTTTTT. This encodes CASSFTETGELFF.

This sequence joins TRBV2 and TRBJ1-3; possible D gene TRBD1, 6 bases. Germline loops: CDR1 SNHLY, CDR2 FYNNEI. The CDR3 has 16 amino acids. V lost 4 bases and J lost 0, with 13 bases in between. The CDR3 region has the DNA TGTGCCAGCAGTGGAGGCAGGGGTAACTCTGGAAACACCATATATTTT. Protein sequence: CASSGGRGNSGNTIYF.